This T cell receptor (beta chain) was captured in a study of T cell responses to AZD1222 COVID-19 vaccine. The length of the CDR3 is 14 residues. V was cut by 6 bases and J by 9 bases, with 18 bases left in between. Germline V lookup: CDR1 MNHEY, CDR2 SVGAGI. The method was immunoSEQ multiplex PCR; TCRdb's version includes in-frame clones alone and lacks a portion of them. The table lists under 150,000 clones, around nine tenths of them singletons. The rearrangement uses TRBV6-5 and TRBJ2-1, with a weak D call TRBD2 (6 bases). Material: peripheral blood, obtained 28 days after the second AZD1222 dose. The source is an adult who received the AZD1222 COVID-19 vaccine. CDR3: CASRRDSGPVEQFF. DNA of the CDR3: TGTGCCAGCAGACGGGACTCCGGGCCCGTTGAGCAGTTCTTC.